These 24 T cell receptor beta chains were sequenced from one sample in a study of CD8+CD57+ T cells in acquired aplastic anemia. Selection for sequencing was limited to patients who had shown CD8+CD57+ cell expansion by flow cytometry. Profiles of TCR beta VDJ and CDR3 were generated from a genomic DNA template. Each CDR3 protein is one row after TCRdb ran MiXCR on the reads. The table includes roughly 93,000 distinct CDR3 sequences, around 68% detected once. The sample taken for sequencing was sorted CD4+, CD8+, or CD8+CD57+ T cells (not recorded which) from PBMCs. These receptors were collected from a human donor with aplastic anemia.

This clonotype was seen a handful of times. The chain has TRBV20-1 and TRBJ2-7; unclear D gene. The CDR3 spans 14 residues. CDR1 and CDR2 (germline): DFQATT, SNEGSKA (reference sequence). Trimming left V 3 bases short and J 7 bases short, with 19 bases between. CDR3 residues: CSASPDSSYVEQYF. The CDR3 DNA reads as TGCAGTGCTAGCCCAGACTCATCCTACGTGGAGCAGTACTTC.

The chain has TRBV24-1 and TRBJ1-1; 7 bases line up with TRBD1. After removal of 0 bases from V and 0 bases from J, the junction contained 3 bases not matched to a gene. CDR3 size: 16 residues. The germline gives CDR1 KGHDR, CDR2 SFDVKD. As DNA, the CDR3 is TGTGCCACCAGTGATTTGACAGGGGTCATGAACACTGAAGCTTTCTTT. Its protein is CATSDLTGVMNTEAFF.

The genes are TRBV5-1 and TRBJ2-1; D call uncertain. The V gene lost 4 bases and the J gene lost 5 bases, with 13 bases spanning the gap. Germline CDR1 is SGHRS and CDR2 is YFSETQ. CDR3 length: 14 residues. CDR3 loop: CASSGMDGHNEQFF. The CDR3, as DNA: TGCGCCAGCAGCGGGATGGACGGACACAATGAGCAGTTCTTC.

This clonotype occurred a few times. This sequence joins TRBV20-1 and TRBJ2-5, with 11 positions matching TRBD1. CDR1 is DFQATT, CDR2 SNEGSKA, per germline (reference sequence). The CDR3 is made up of 13 amino acids. The J segment lost 3 bases and the V segment lost 6 bases, leaving 3 bases of the junction unmatched. The CDR3 region is CSARTGGEETQYF. As DNA, the CDR3 is TGCAGTGCCAGGACAGGGGGCGAAGAGACCCAGTACTTC.

V usage is TRBV10-3 and J usage is TRBJ2-1, with D perhaps TRBD1 or TRBD2 (6 bases each). V was pared by 8 bases and J by 2 bases, with 25 bases between. CDR1 ENHRY and CDR2 SYGVKD come from the germline V gene. The CDR3 totals 18 residues. In DNA, the CDR3 is TGTGCCATCGAGGGGAGGAACGGGACAACCGCAACCTACAATGAGCAGTTCTTC. Protein sequence: CAIEGRNGTTATYNEQFF.

This clonotype has just a few counts. The chain employs TRBV2 and TRBJ1-6, with D perhaps matching TRBD1 (6 bases). Trimming cost V 6 bases and J 8 bases, with 17 bases left between them. The CDR3 loop spans 15 amino acids. Looked up from germline, CDR1 is SNHLY and CDR2 is FYNNEI. CDR3 sequence reads: CASRDRFGGDSPLHF. CDR3 coding DNA: TGTGCCAGCAGAGACAGGTTTGGGGGCGATTCACCCCTCCACTTT.

The rearrangement links TRBV5-1 to TRBJ2-7; 8 positions match TRBD2. There are 15 residues in the CDR3. J lost 4 bases, V lost 1 base, and 7 bases had no gene match. In germline, CDR1 is SGHRS, CDR2 YFSETQ. Here the CDR3 reads CASSLISGGGYEQYF. For the CDR3, the DNA is TGCGCCAGCAGCTTGATCAGCGGGGGTGGTTACGAGCAGTACTTC.

The chain combines TRBV15 with TRBJ2-5; tentative D call: TRBD2 (5 bases). V gave up 1 base and J gave up 1 base, with 7 bases separating them. Germline V gives CDR1 LNHNV, CDR2 YYDKDF (reference sequence). The CDR3 is made up of 14 amino acids. DNA for the CDR3: TGTGCCACCAGCAGAGTTACTAGCCAAGAGACCCAGTACTTC. It codes for CATSRVTSQETQYF.

The sample holds many counts of this clonotype. V and J are TRBV13 and TRBJ2-1; maybe TRBD2 (6 bases). The V end was cut by 5 bases, the J end by 0 bases, with 14 bases between. Germline V CDR1 and CDR2: PRHDT, FYEKMQ (reference sequence). This CDR3 has 16 amino acids. CDR3 region: CASSLSGSLSYNEQFF. CDR3 nucleotides: TGTGCCAGCAGCCTAAGCGGGTCTCTCTCCTACAATGAGCAGTTCTTC.

The chain has TRBV24-1 and TRBJ2-7, with 10 bases aligning to TRBD2. The length of the CDR3 is 16 residues. Trimming cost V 2 bases and J 5 bases; bases outside gene matches: 8. Germline CDR1 reads KGHDR; CDR2 reads SFDVKD. The CDR3 loop reads CATSDWTSGGVDEQYF. The DNA of the CDR3 is TGTGCCACCAGTGATTGGACTAGCGGAGGGGTGGACGAGCAGTACTTC.

This clonotype turned up a few times. This chain uses TRBV20-1 with TRBJ2-5; D uncertain. The CDR3 contains 10 residues. V shed 6 bases and J shed 3 bases, with 5 bases lying between them. Germline V gene data show CDR1 as DFQATT and CDR2 as SNEGSKA (reference sequence). The CDR3: CSAGKETQYF. The CDR3 nucleotides read TGCAGTGCGGGAAAAGAGACCCAGTACTTC.

The chain uses TRBV11-1 and TRBJ1-1; tentatively, D is TRBD1 (5 bases). The germline V and J ends were trimmed by 2 bases and 3 bases, with 19 bases remaining between them. Per germline, CDR1 SGHAT and CDR2 FQDESV (reference sequence). This CDR3 is built from 17 residues. CDR3 sequence: CASSLRGSIREDTEAFF. The CDR3 region has the DNA TGTGCCAGCAGCTTACGAGGATCCATCAGGGAGGACACTGAAGCTTTCTTT. Drawing the rest from reference TRBV11-1 and TRBJ1-1, the complete variable domain is EAEVAQSPRYKITEKSQAVAFWCDPISGHATLYWYRQILGQGPELLVQFQDESVVDDSQLPKDRFSAERLKGVDSTLKIQPAELGDSAMYLCASSLRGSIREDTEAFFGQGTRLTVV.

The V and J genes are TRBV11-1 and TRBJ2-3; 9 positions agree with TRBD2. Germline CDR1 and CDR2: SGHAT and FQDESV (reference sequence). The CDR3 consists of 16 residues. The V segment lost 4 bases and the J segment 4 bases; nucleotides outside the gene matches: 9. The CDR3 DNA reads as TGTGCCAGCAGCTATTGGGGACTAGCAGATCCAGATACGCAGTATTTT. It codes for CASSYWGLADPDTQYF.

This chain joins TRBV10-3 and TRBJ2-7; D is possibly TRBD1 or TRBD2 (6 bases each). V was trimmed by 7 bases and J by 5 bases, leaving 12 bases between them. The CDR3 covers 12 residues. The germline V gene encodes CDR1 ENHRY and CDR2 SYGVKD. The CDR3 reads CAIKGGPDEQYF. The CDR3 DNA is TGTGCCATCAAGGGGGGCCCGGACGAGCAGTACTTC.

The rearrangement uses TRBV2 and TRBJ1-6; D not certain. Germline V gives CDR1 SNHLY, CDR2 FYNNEI. The V gene lost 4 bases and the J gene lost 9 bases, with 7 bases spanning the gap. The CDR3 is 12 residues long. CDR3 sequence reads: CASSANVSPLHF. Written as DNA, the CDR3 is TGTGCCAGCAGTGCCAACGTTTCACCCCTCCACTTT.

The V gene is TRBV20-1, the J gene TRBJ2-1; unclear D gene. V was cut by 6 bases and J by 8 bases, with 11 bases left in between. Germline CDR1 reads DFQATT; CDR2 reads SNEGSKA (reference sequence). The CDR3 totals 11 residues. The CDR3 DNA reads as TGCAGTGCCCCCTCGGTGGATGAGCAGTTCTTC. It yields the protein CSAPSVDEQFF.

The chain employs TRBV7-2 and TRBJ2-3; D might be TRBD1 (5 bases). The DNA end is more similar to TRBJ1-5, so the J call may be wrong. The CDR3 is made up of 14 amino acids. CDR1 is SGHTA, CDR2 FQGNSA, per germline. Here the CDR3 reads CASSLVPGGDTQHF. In DNA form, the CDR3 reads TGTGCCAGCAGCTTAGTTCCTGGGGGGGATACGCAGCATTTT.

V and J are TRBV20-1 and TRBJ1-2; D unresolved. The V end lost 5 bases, the J end lost 8 bases, and 12 bases lay between the germline ends. The germline V gene encodes CDR1 DFQATT and CDR2 SNEGSKA (reference sequence). This CDR3 is built from 11 residues. As DNA, the CDR3 is TGCAGTGCTTGGGCAGGTGTAGGCTACACCTTC. This codes for CSAWAGVGYTF.

This clonotype was observed a handful of times. The chain links TRBV29-1 to TRBJ2-7; TRBD2 is a possible D gene (6 bases). The CDR3 sequence is 12 residues long. In germline, CDR1 is SQVTM, CDR2 ANQGSEA. With 4 bases removed from V and 2 bases from J, the gap between germline ends came to 9 bases. CDR3 nucleotides: TGCAGCGTTGTGTGGGGGGCCTACGAGCAGTACTTC. Residues: CSVVWGAYEQYF.

This clonotype was recorded only once. This chain uses TRBV7-2 with TRBJ2-7; TRBD1 aligns across 7 bases. The CDR3 length is 14 residues. Looked up from germline, CDR1 is SGHTA and CDR2 is FQGNSA. V lost 3 bases to trimming and J lost 3 bases; unmatched junction nucleotides: 5. This chain's CDR3 is CASSFTGVDYEQYF. CDR3 sequence (DNA): TGTGCCAGCAGCTTCACAGGGGTTGACTACGAGCAGTACTTC.

This clonotype was seen only once. V is TRBV20-1 and J is TRBJ1-5, with D tentatively TRBD1 (5 bases). V was cut by 6 bases and J by 4 bases, with 19 bases left in between. Per the germline V gene, CDR1 is DFQATT and CDR2 is SNEGSKA (reference sequence). CDR3 length: 15 residues. The CDR3 sequence is CSAIGTPLSNQPQHF. The CDR3 DNA reads TGCAGTGCCATTGGGACCCCGCTCTCGAATCAGCCCCAGCATTTT.

As concerns this clonotype: Mismatch with germline at one junction end may stem from a read error. The chain combines TRBV15 with TRBJ1-5; no clear D gene. The germline CDR1 and CDR2 sequences are LNHNV and YYDKDF (reference sequence). The CDR3 length is 14 residues. DNA of the CDR3: TGTGCCAGCAGCGAGGGTGCCCGCAATCAGCCCCAGCATTTT. As protein: CASSEGARNQPQHF.

The chain carries TRBV20-1 and TRBJ2-7; D not resolved. Germline lookup yields CDR1 DFQATT and CDR2 SNEGSKA (reference sequence). This CDR3 spans 11 amino acids. The DNA of the CDR3 is TGCAGAGCCATGACCCGGCATGGGCGGTACTTC. Protein: CRAMTRHGRYF.

This clonotype was recorded a few times. The DNA for the CDR3 is TGCGCCAGCAGCGAGGGCAACCACGAGCAGTACTTC. This encodes CASSEGNHEQYF. V gene TRBV5-1 combines with J gene TRBJ2-7; possible D gene TRBD2, 5 bases. This CDR3 region has 12 residues. The germline CDR1 and CDR2 sequences are SGHRS and YFSETQ. Trimming stripped 4 bases from V and 5 bases from J, with 10 bases between.